A single T cell receptor (beta chain) is shown here with its context. The specificity of this receptor is unknown. Within one base of it there is no much larger clone, and no base qualities were kept. This sample was included in a study of T cell responses to AZD1222 COVID-19 vaccine listed by TCRdb under 2021. Concerning the study at large: TCR sequencing covered 230 to 250 trial participants: some 210 given two doses of AZD1222 and 26 given two doses of MenACWY control vaccine. Trial participants were enrolled into age subgroups of 18-55, 56-69 and 70-plus years, which contained approximately 150, 30 and 60 TCR-sequenced participants, respectively. The full study reports these points: Participants were mostly white British, with more females than males. The authors suggested clonal diversity may have been underestimated. Vaccine-associated CD4 TCRs spanned the whole spike protein, with dominant responses in regions 160-218 and 743-854. Nearly half of unique spike-specific TCRs reportedly recognized epitopes outside regions mutated in the B.1.351 and B.1.1.7 variants. In the small 56-69-year group, the increase in depth fell short of significance, most likely because of low power. Conclusions about previously exposed vaccinees were limited because only a handful of AZD1222 recipients were SARS-CoV-2 seropositive at baseline. Because no day 14 peak-response samples were available, repertoires were characterized only after the peak T cell response. After two AZD1222 doses, spike-specific TCR breadth and depth were significantly higher than at day 0 and than in MenACWY recipients.

The time point label on this specimen signifies: about 28 days (+/-7) after the second vaccine dose. AZD1222 recipients whose second dose came at about 4 weeks and those whose second dose came at about 12 weeks were combined into one group, since spike-specific TCR depth and breadth did not differ between the two schedules. Vaccinee samples came from UK trials COV001 and COV002, including a single-blind randomized controlled phase 2/3 trial of AZD1222 (ChAdOx1 nCoV-19) in healthy adults. For TCRbeta chain sequencing, PBMC samples from trial participants were taken at day 0 and at day 28 after the second dose. V and J are truncated by 1 base and 14 bases respectively, leaving an intervening sequence of 24 bases. CDR1 and CDR2, per the germline V gene, are MGHRA and YSYEKL. Counted from cysteine to phenylalanine, this CDR3 has 17 amino acids. The retained sequence is limited to the CDR3, 51 bases, with the frame set at the first base.

The CDR3 regions of human TCRbeta chains were subjected to immunosequencing. Per the source publication's procedure: TCRs in the repertoires were compared against a reference library of SARS-CoV-2-specific TCRs that had been generated with the MIRA antigen-specificity platform. Breadth was defined as the fraction of unique TCRs that were SARS-CoV-2-associated, and depth was defined as the fraction of total T cells that were SARS-CoV-2-associated. Each spike-specific TCR was assigned to its reactive spike region and to a CD4 or CD8 class using the MIRA data. Log10-transformed breadth and depth values were compared by one-way ANOVA with Sidak's multiple comparisons tests. TCRdb holds this immuneACCESS table with in-frame rearrangements only. Some clones are missing; in checked studies, unresolved V genes explain under half, and the rest has no known cause. The V and J calls and clone size were taken over from that table, and D and trimming were inferred from the DNA. Present in this sample are roughly 180,000 clones, roughly nine tenths of which were seen just once. Around 3.5% of the sample goes to the ten largest clones.

The chain links TRBV4-1 with TRBJ1-6; TRBD1 is perhaps the D gene, given 6 matching bases. The starting material was peripheral blood, obtained 28 days after the second AZD1222 dose. The origin of this receptor is an adult who received the AZD1222 COVID-19 vaccine. The CDR3 loop reads CASSQAWGRGTVGALHF. The DNA reads as follows: TGCGCCAGCAGCCAAGCGTGGGGTAGGGGGACCGTCGGGGCCCTCCACTTT.